A single sample gave rise to the 14 T cell receptor beta chains below, sequenced in a study of tumor-infiltrating lymphocytes in primary liver carcinoma. TCR beta cDNA came from around 500 ng total RNA, primed with a constant-region primer. Nested multiplex PCR, run for three rounds with slightly modified ARM-PCR, yielded TCR beta libraries. Researchers ran the first two PCR rounds for roughly 10 cycles each with TRBV1-TRBV30 forward primers and a C-beta reverse primer. TCRdb analysed the multiplex PCR reads with MiXCR anew, one entry per CDR3 protein. The sample shows more than 95,000 distinct CDR3 sequences, around 64% of them seen only once. RNA and DNA were co-extracted from about 19-30 mg of unsorted bulk tissue. Sample: liver tumor tissue from sampling region 3. As for subset: tumor region T3, left-lateral pole. The receptors stem from a woman aged 60 to 75 with primary liver carcinoma and hepatitis B virus infection.

Note on this clonotype: This clone may be a read error of a much larger clone one base away. The chain has TRBV28 and TRBJ2-1, with TRBD1 matching over 9 bases. Germline V lookup: CDR1 MDHEN, CDR2 SYDVKM. J lost 7 bases, V lost 1 base, and 5 bases had no gene match. The CDR3 length is 15 residues. The CDR3 here is CASSLLGTGKNEQFF. The CDR3 coding sequence is TGTGCCAGCAGTTTATTGGGGACAGGGAAGAATGAGCAGTTCTTC. Filled out from reference TRBV28 and TRBJ2-1, the complete variable domain reads DVKVTQSSRYLVKRTGEKVFLECVQDMDHENMFWYRQDPGLGLRLIYFSYDVKMKEKGDIPEGYSVSREKKERFSLILESASTNQTSMYLCASSLLGTGKNEQFFGPGTRLTVL.

With regard to this clonotype: At one of its ends the junction is not consistent with the germline gene, which may arise from a read error. V gene TRBV4-1 combines with J gene TRBJ1-2; a weak D match, TRBD1 (5 bases). CDR3 length: 17 amino acids. CDR1 is MGHRA and CDR2 is YSYEKL in the germline V gene. CDR3 region: CTSSLEGRASYSSGYTF. CDR3 DNA: TGCACCAGCAGCCTCGAGGGGAGAGCTTCGTATTCTAGTGGCTACACCTTC.

On this clonotype: At one of its ends the junction is not consistent with the germline gene, which may arise from a read error. The CDR3 is CASNSGLSRSIDTQYF. CDR3 bases: TGTGCCAGCAACTCGGGACTGAGCCGTAGCATAGATACGCAGTATTTT. The chain employs TRBV11-1 and TRBJ2-3; perhaps TRBD2 as D (6 bases). The germline V gene encodes CDR1 SGHAT and CDR2 FQDESV (reference sequence). The CDR3 totals 16 residues.

As concerns this clonotype: The junction does not match germline at one end; this may be a read error. This chain links TRBV5-4 with TRBJ2-3, with 7 bases aligning to TRBD2. This CDR3 contains 15 residues. The germline V gene has CDR1 SGHNT and CDR2 YYREEE (reference sequence). CDR3 sequence: CASNLASGPTDMQYF. The CDR3 DNA is TGTGCCAGCAACTTGGCTAGCGGACCCACAGATATGCAGTATTTT. Using reference TRBV5-4 and TRBJ2-3 for the parts outside the CDR3, the full variable domain is ETGVTQSPTHLIKTRGQQVTLRCSSQSGHNTVSWYQQALGQGPQFIFQYYREEENGRGNFPPRFSGLQFPNYSSELNVNALELDDSALYLCASNLASGPTDMQYFGPGTRLTVL.

The gene calls are TRBV6-1 and TRBJ2-7; either TRBD1 or TRBD2 may supply D (5 bases each). The CDR3 spans 18 residues. CDR1 is MNHNS, CDR2 SASEGT, per germline. CDR3 sequence: CVGSDSLKGAARGYEQYF. Written as DNA, the CDR3 is TGTGTCGGCAGCGATAGCCTGAAGGGAGCGGCGAGGGGCTACGAGCAGTACTTC.

Turning to this clonotype: With a much larger clone just one base away, this may be a read error. The chain has TRBV5-6 and TRBJ1-2, with D unclear. The CDR3 runs 13 residues. Germline V gives CDR1 SGHDT, CDR2 YYEEEE. V was pared by 2 bases and J by 3 bases, with 8 bases between. The DNA for the CDR3 is TGTGCCAGCAGCTTAAGGCAGGACTATGGCTACACCTTC. Protein sequence: CASSLRQDYGYTF. Variable domain in full (rest from reference TRBV5-6 and TRBJ1-2): DAGVTQSPTHLIKTRGQQVTLRCSPKSGHDTVSWYQQALGQGPQFIFQYYEEEERQRGNFPDRFSGHQFPNYSSELNVNALLLGDSALYLCASSLRQDYGYTFGSGTRLTVV.

This clonotype came up once. A junction end diverges from the germline sequence, so it may reflect a read error. V gene TRBV29-1 combines with J gene TRBJ2-1; D remains unclear. Germline values: CDR1 SQVTM, CDR2 ANQGSEA. The CDR3 totals 12 residues. The CDR3 protein is CSVALNHNVQFF. Here the CDR3 DNA reads TGCAGCGTTGCCCTCAATCATAATGTGCAGTTCTTC.

In the case of this clonotype: Compared with germline, one end of the junction differs, possibly owing to a read error. The V gene is TRBV29-1, the J gene TRBJ2-1, with D tentatively TRBD2 (7 bases). CDR1 SQVTM and CDR2 ANQGSEA come from the germline V gene. The CDR3 has 13 amino acids. The CDR3, as DNA: TGTAGCGCGGGGGTCAGCCCGGGACATAAGCAGTTCTTC. It is translated as CSAGVSPGHKQFF.

In the case of this clonotype: Lacking the conserved final phenylalanine or tryptophan, this CDR3 likely reflects a read error. The chain combines TRBV11-1 with TRBJ2-7; D is perhaps TRBD1 or TRBD2 (6 bases each). Germline values: CDR1 SGHAT, CDR2 FQDESV (reference sequence). CDR3 length: 15 residues. CDR3 sequence: CTSSLGGLLKGEQYL. The CDR3 nucleotides read TGTACCAGCAGCTTAGGGGGACTCCTAAAGGGGGAGCAGTACCTC.

On this clonotype: At one of its ends the junction is not consistent with the germline gene, which may arise from a read error. V usage is TRBV11-2 and J usage is TRBJ2-1; TRBD1 might be the D (5 bases). This CDR3 has 14 residues. Per germline, CDR1 SGHAT and CDR2 FQNNGV. CDR3 in amino acids: CASRAPEYVNEQFF. CDR3 nucleotide sequence: TGCGCCAGCAGGGCCCCCGAGTACGTGAATGAGCAGTTCTTC.

At least ten counts were recorded for this clonotype. The chain recombines TRBV28 with TRBJ1-5, with TRBD1 identical over 9 bases. V lost 6 bases to trimming and J lost 7 bases; unmatched junction nucleotides: 7. This CDR3 comprises 14 residues. The V gene's germline CDR1 is MDHEN and CDR2 SYDVKM. CDR3 sequence reads: CASSPGTGRQPQHF. CDR3 coding DNA: TGTGCCAGCAGCCCCGGGACAGGGAGGCAGCCCCAGCATTTT.

This clonotype was recorded once. Its ends do not fully match the called genes, so a read error is possible. V gene TRBV5-1 combines with J gene TRBJ1-5; D is unresolved. Germline assignment: CDR1 SGHRS and CDR2 YFSETQ. The CDR3 is made up of 14 amino acids. The CDR3 coding sequence is TGCGCCAGCAGCTTGGGTGATAGCAATCAGTCCCAGCATTTT. Protein: CASSLGDSNQSQHF.

Worth noting for this clonotype: At one end the junction does not follow the germline gene, possibly because of a read error. The chain recombines TRBV4-1 with TRBJ1-2; D is uncertain. The CDR3 consists of 12 residues. Germline lookup yields CDR1 MGHRA and CDR2 YSYEKL. The CDR3 is CASGQDNYGCTF. DNA for the CDR3: TGCGCCAGCGGCCAAGATAACTATGGCTGCACCTTC.

J is TRBJ1-6 and V is TRBV28; D gene uncertain. The CDR3 extends over 13 amino acids. The V end was cut by 7 bases, the J end by 9 bases, with 13 bases between. CDR1 and CDR2 from the germline V gene are MDHEN and SYDVKM. The CDR3 is CASIAGSVSPLHF. DNA for the CDR3: TGTGCCAGCATTGCAGGATCAGTTTCACCCCTCCACTTT.